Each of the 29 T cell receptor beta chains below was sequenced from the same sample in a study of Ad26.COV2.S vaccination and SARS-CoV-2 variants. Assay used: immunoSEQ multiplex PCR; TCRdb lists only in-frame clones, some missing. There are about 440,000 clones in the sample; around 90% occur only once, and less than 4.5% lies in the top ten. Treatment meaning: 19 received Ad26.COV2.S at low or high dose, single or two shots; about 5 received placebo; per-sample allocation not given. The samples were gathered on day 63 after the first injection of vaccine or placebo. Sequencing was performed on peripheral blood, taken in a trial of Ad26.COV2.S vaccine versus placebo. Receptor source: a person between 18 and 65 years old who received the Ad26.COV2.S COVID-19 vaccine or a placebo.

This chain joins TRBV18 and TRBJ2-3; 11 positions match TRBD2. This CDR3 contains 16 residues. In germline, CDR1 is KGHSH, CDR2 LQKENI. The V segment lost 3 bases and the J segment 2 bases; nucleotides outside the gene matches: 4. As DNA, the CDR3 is TGTGCCAGCTCACCCCCGACTAGCGGGGTCACAGATACGCAGTATTTT. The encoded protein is CASSPPTSGVTDTQYF.

The CDR3 is CASDQTGVYMQPQHF. CDR3 DNA: TGTGCCAGCGACCAGACAGGGGTTTATATGCAGCCCCAGCATTTT. J is TRBJ1-5 and V is TRBV28; 8 bases agree with TRBD1. V lost 8 bases and J lost 7; bases outside the gene matches: 13. The CDR3 is 15 residues long. Germline V lookup: CDR1 MDHEN, CDR2 SYDVKM.

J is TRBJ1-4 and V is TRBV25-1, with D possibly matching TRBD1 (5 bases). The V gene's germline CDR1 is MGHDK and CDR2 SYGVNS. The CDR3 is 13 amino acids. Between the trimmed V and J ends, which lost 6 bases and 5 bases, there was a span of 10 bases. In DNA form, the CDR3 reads TGTGCCAGCAGGGGGCGATTGAATGAAAAACTGTTTTTT. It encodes CASRGRLNEKLFF. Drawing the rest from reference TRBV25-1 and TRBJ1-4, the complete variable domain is EADIYQTPRYLVIGTGKKITLECSQTMGHDKMYWYQQDPGMELHLIHYSYGVNSTEKGDLSSESTVSRIRTEHFPLTLESARPSHTSQYLCASRGRLNEKLFFGSGTQLSVL.

CDR3 coding DNA: TGTGCCAGCAGTTTGCTCCACCAAGAGACCCAGTACTTC. Translation: CASSLLHQETQYF. V usage is TRBV28 and J usage is TRBJ2-5, with D unclear. V lost 3 bases, J lost 0 bases, and 5 bases lay in between. The CDR3 length is 13 residues. Germline-derived CDR1 and CDR2 are MDHEN and SYDVKM.

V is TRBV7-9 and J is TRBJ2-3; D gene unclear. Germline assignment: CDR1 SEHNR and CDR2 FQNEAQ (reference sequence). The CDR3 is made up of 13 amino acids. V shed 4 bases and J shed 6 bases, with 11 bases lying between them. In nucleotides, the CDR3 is TGTGCCAGCAGCTCCTCCTTCGGGGATACGCAGTATTTT. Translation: CASSSSFGDTQYF. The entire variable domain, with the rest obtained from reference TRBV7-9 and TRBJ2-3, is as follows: DTGVSQNPRHKITKRGQNVTFRCDPISEHNRLYWYRQTLGQGPEFLTYFQNEAQLEKSRLLSDRFSAERPKGSFSTLEIQRTEQGDSAMYLCASSSSFGDTQYFGPGTRLTVL.

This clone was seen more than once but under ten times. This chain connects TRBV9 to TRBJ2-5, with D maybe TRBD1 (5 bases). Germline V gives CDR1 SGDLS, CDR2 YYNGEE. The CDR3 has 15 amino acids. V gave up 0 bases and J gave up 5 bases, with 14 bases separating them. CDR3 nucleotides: TGTGCCAGCAGCGTAGCGGGCAGGGTAGGGGAGACCCAGTACTTC. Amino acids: CASSVAGRVGETQYF.

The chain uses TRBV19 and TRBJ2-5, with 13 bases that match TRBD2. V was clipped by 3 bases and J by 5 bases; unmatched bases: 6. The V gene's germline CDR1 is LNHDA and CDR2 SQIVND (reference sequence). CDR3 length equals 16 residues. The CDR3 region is CASSMGGLAGRETQYF. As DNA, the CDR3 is TGTGCCAGTAGTATGGGGGGACTAGCGGGAAGGGAGACCCAGTACTTC.

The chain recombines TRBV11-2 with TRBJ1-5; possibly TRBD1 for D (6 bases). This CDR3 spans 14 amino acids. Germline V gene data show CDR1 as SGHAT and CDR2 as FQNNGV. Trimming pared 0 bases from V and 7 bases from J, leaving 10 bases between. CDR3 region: CASSLDLQGQPQHF. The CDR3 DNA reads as TGTGCCAGCAGCTTAGACTTACAGGGCCAGCCCCAGCATTTT. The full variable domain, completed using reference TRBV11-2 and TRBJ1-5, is EAGVAQSPRYKIIEKRQSVAFWCNPISGHATLYWYQQILGQGPKLLIQFQNNGVVDDSQLPKDRFSAERLKGVDSTLKIQPAKLEDSAVYLCASSLDLQGQPQHFGDGTRLSIL.

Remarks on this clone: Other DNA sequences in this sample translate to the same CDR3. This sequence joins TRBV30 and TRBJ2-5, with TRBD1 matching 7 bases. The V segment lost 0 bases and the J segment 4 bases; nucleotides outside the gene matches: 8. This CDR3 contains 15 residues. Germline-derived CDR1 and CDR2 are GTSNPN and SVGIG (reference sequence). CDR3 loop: CAWSVSPAGGETQYF. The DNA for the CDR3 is TGTGCCTGGAGTGTATCCCCGGCAGGGGGAGAGACCCAGTACTTC.

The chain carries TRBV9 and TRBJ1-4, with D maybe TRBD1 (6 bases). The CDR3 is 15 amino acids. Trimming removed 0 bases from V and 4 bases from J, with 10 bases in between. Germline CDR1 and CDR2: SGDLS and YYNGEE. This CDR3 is CASSVGGHINEKLFF. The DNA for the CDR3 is TGTGCCAGCAGCGTAGGGGGACACATTAATGAAAAACTGTTTTTT. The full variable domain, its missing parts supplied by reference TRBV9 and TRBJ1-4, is DSGVTQTPKHLITATGQRVTLRCSPRSGDLSVYWYQQSLDQGLQFLIQYYNGEERAKGNILERFSAQQFPDLHSELNLSSLELGDSALYFCASSVGGHINEKLFFGSGTQLSVL.

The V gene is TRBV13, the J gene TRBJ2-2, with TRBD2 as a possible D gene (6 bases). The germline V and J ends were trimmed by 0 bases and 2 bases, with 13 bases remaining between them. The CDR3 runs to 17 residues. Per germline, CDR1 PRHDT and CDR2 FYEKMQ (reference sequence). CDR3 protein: CASSLGGLAANTGELFF. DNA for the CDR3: TGTGCCAGCAGCTTAGGCGGGTTAGCGGCCAACACCGGGGAGCTGTTTTTT.

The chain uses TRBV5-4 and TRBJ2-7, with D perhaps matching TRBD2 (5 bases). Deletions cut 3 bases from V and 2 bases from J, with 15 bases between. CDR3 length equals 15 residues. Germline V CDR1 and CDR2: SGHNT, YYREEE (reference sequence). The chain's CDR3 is CASSSGGERTYEQYF. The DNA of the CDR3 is TGTGCCAGCAGCTCAGGTGGGGAGAGAACCTACGAGCAGTACTTC.

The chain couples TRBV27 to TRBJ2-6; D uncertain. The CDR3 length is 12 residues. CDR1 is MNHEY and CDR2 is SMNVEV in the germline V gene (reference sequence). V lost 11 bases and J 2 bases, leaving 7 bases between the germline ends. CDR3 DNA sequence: TGTGCCGCTGGGGCTGGGGCCAACGTCCTGACTTTC. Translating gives CAAGAGANVLTF.

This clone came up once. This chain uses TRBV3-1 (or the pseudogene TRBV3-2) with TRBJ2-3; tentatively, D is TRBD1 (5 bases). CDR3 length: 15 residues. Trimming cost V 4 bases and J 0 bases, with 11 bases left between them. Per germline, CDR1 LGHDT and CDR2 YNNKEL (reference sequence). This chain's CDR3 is CASSPWGSSTDTQYF. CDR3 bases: TGTGCCAGCAGCCCCTGGGGCAGTAGCACAGATACGCAGTATTTT.

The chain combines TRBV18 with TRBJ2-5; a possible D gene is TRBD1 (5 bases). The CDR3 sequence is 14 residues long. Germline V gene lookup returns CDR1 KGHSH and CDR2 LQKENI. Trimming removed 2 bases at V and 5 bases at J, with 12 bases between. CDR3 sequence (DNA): TGTGCCAGCTCACCAAGGGGAATGTTGGAGACCCAGTACTTC. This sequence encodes CASSPRGMLETQYF. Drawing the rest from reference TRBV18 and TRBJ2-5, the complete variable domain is NAGVMQNPRHLVRRRGQEARLRCSPMKGHSHVYWYRQLPEEGLKFMVYLQKENIIDESGMPKERFSAEFPKEGPSILRIQQVVRGDSAAYFCASSPRGMLETQYFGPGTRLLVL.

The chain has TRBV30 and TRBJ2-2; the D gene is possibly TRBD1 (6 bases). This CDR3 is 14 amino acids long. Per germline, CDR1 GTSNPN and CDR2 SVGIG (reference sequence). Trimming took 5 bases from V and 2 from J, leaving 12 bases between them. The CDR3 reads CAWGGRLNTGELFF. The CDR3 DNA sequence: TGTGCCTGGGGGGGCAGGCTAAACACCGGGGAGCTGTTTTTT.

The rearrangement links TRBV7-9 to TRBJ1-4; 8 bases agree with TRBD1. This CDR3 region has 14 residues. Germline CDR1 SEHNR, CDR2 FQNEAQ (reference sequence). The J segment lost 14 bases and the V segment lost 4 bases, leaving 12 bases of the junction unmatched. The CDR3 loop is CASSSSGQGVRLFF. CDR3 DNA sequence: TGTGCCAGCAGCTCAAGCGGACAGGGAGTTCGGCTGTTTTTT.

Written as DNA, the CDR3 is TGCGCCAGCGCCTCCCTTAGCGGGAGTTCCTACGAGCAGTACTTC. It specifies CASASLSGSSYEQYF. This rearrangement joins TRBV5-1 to TRBJ2-7, with 9 bases lining up with TRBD2. The germline gives CDR1 SGHRS, CDR2 YFSETQ. This CDR3 is built from 15 residues. V shed 7 bases and J 1 base; nucleotides not matched to a gene: 9. Full variable domain (remainder filled in from reference TRBV5-1 and TRBJ2-7): KAGVTQTPRYLIKTRGQQVTLSCSPISGHRSVSWYQQTPGQGLQFLFEYFSETQRNKGNFPGRFSGRQFSNSRSEMNVSTLELGDSALYLCASASLSGSSYEQYFGPGTRLTVT.

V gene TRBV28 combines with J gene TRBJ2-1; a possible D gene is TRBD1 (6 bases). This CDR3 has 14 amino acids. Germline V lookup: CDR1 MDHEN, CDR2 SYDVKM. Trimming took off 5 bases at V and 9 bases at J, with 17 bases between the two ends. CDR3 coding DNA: TGTGCCAGCAGTAACGGACAGCCTTGGGCTGAGCAGTTCTTC. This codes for CASSNGQPWAEQFF.

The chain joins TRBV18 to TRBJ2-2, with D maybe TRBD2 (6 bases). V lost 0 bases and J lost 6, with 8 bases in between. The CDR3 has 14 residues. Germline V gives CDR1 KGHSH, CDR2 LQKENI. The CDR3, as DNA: TGTGCCAGCTCACCACCGGGGGGTGCCGGGGAGCTGTTTTTT. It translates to CASSPPGGAGELFF.

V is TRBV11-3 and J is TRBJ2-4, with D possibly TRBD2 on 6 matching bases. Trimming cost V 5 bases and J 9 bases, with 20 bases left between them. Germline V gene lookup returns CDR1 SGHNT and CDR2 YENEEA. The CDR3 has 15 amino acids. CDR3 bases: TGTGCCAGCAGCCCCGGAGGGGATTCCACGGCCATTCAGTACTTC. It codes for CASSPGGDSTAIQYF.

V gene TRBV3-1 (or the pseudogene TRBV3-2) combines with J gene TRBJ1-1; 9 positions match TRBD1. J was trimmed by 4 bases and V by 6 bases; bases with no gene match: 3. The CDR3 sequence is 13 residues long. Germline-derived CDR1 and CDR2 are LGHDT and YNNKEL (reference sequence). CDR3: CASRQGASTEAFF. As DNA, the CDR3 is TGTGCCAGCAGACAGGGGGCGAGCACTGAAGCTTTCTTT.

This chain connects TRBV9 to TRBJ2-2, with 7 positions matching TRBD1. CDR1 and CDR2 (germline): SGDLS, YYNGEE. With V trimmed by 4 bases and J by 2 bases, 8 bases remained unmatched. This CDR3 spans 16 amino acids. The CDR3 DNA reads TGTGCCAGCAGCCCAGGGGGAACTAGAAACACCGGGGAGCTGTTTTTT. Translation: CASSPGGTRNTGELFF.

CDR3 sequence reads: CASSELPGRRTYEQYF. The CDR3 DNA reads as TGTGCCAGCTCAGAGCTACCGGGACGGAGAACCTACGAGCAGTACTTC. The chain uses TRBV18 and TRBJ2-7; D may be TRBD1 or TRBD2 (5 bases each). With 5 bases removed from V and 2 bases from J, the gap between germline ends came to 19 bases. Germline lookup yields CDR1 KGHSH and CDR2 LQKENI. The CDR3 loop spans 16 amino acids.

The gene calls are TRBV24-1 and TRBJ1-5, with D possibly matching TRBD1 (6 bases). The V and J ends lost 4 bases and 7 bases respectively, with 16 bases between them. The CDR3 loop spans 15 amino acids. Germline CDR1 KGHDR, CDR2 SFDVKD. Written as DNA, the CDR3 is TGTGCCACCAGTGACACAGGGATAGATAAGCAGCCCCAGCATTTT. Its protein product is CATSDTGIDKQPQHF.

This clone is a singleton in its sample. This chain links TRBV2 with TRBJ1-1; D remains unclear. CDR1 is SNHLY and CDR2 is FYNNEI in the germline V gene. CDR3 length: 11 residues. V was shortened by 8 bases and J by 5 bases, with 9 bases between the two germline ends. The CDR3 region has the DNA TGTGCCAGCTCTTTAGATACTGAAGCTTTCTTT. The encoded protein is CASSLDTEAFF.

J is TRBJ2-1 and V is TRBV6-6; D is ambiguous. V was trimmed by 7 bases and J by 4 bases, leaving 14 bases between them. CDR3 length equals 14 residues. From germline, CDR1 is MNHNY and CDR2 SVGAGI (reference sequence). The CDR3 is CASNLISRYNEQFF. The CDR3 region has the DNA TGTGCCAGCAACCTTATTAGTAGGTACAATGAGCAGTTCTTC.

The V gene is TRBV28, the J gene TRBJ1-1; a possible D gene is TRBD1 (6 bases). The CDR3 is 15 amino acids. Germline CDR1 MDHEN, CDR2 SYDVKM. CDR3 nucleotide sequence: TGTGCTTCCAAGGGGGGCTCCTGGGGGAACACTGAAGCTTTCTTT. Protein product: CASKGGSWGNTEAFF.

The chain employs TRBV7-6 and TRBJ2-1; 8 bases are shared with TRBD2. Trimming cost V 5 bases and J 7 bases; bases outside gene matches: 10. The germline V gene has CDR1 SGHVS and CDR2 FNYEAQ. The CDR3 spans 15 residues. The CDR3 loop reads CASSLTSDHRNEQFF. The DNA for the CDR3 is TGTGCCAGCAGCCTGACTAGCGATCATAGGAATGAGCAGTTCTTC.